Listed below are T cell receptor beta chains from one sample, sequenced in a study of shared clonotypes between healthy human individuals. Sequenced by immunoSEQ multiplex PCR; TCRdb stores in-frame clones only, minus some. This repertoire shows some 2,400,000 clones, 90% to 96% found once; its top ten account for 0.1% to 0.15%. The sample consisted of naive CD4+ T cells sorted from blood. These TCRs come from a man younger than 35 in good health. Both conserved end residues are part of each CDR3. The D gene is left open where the match is weak. Only part of the rows carry a size: once, few, many, or a class if the clone is expanded.

V: TRBV25-1; D: TRBD1; J: TRBJ1-4; size: -; DNA: TGTGCCAGCAGTGCTGCAGGGGGCAATAATGAAAAACTGTTTTTT; CDR3: CASSAAGGNNEKLFF
V: TRBV27; D: -; J: TRBJ2-5; size: once; DNA: TGTGCCAGCAGTTTAATCTACAGCGAGCAGAGTCCCTTGGCGACCCAGTACTTC; CDR3: CASSLIYSEQSPLATQYF
V: TRBV6-1; D: -; J: TRBJ1-1; size: -; DNA: TGTGCCAGCAGTGAACTGGGGAACACTGAAGCTTTCTTT; CDR3: CASSELGNTEAFF
V: TRBV4-2; D: TRBD1; J: TRBJ1-2; size: -; DNA: TGTGCCAGCAGCCCGGGACAGGGGGCGTTTGGCTACACCTTC; CDR3: CASSPGQGAFGYTF
V: TRBV25-1; D: -; J: TRBJ2-3; size: -; DNA: TGTGCCAGCAGTGATGTGGGAGGTGTCACAGATACGCAGTATTTT; CDR3: CASSDVGGVTDTQYF
V: TRBV10-2; D: -; J: TRBJ2-5; size: -; DNA: TGCGCCAGCAGTACACAGGCAACTCAGTACTTC; CDR3: CASSTQATQYF
V: TRBV4-3; D: TRBD2; J: TRBJ2-4; size: few; DNA: TGCGCCAGCAGCCAAGACCGAACTAGCGGGGCATCGGAAGCCAAAAACATTCAGTACTTC; CDR3: CASSQDRTSGASEAKNIQYF
V: TRBV6-6; D: TRBD1; J: TRBJ1-2; size: -; DNA: TGTGCCAGCAGCCGGTCCGGGACAGGGGATCGCAGCTACACCTTC; CDR3: CASSRSGTGDRSYTF
V: TRBV7-9; D: -; J: TRBJ1-6; size: once; DNA: TGTGCCAGCAGCTTAAATAGCCTGGGGTCACCCCTCCACTTT; CDR3: CASSLNSLGSPLHF
V: TRBV4-1; D: -; J: TRBJ1-5; size: few; DNA: TGCGCCAGCAGCCATGAACAGGGTCAACATCAGCCCCAGCATTTT; CDR3: CASSHEQGQHQPQHF
V: TRBV29-1; D: TRBD1; J: TRBJ2-2; size: -; DNA: TGCAGCGTTGGGGGGACAGGCAACACCGGGGAGCTGTTTTTT; CDR3: CSVGGTGNTGELFF
V: TRBV9; D: -; J: TRBJ2-6; size: once; DNA: TGTGCCAGCAGCGTGATGGGCGCTCCGGTCCTGACTTTC; CDR3: CASSVMGAPVLTF
V: TRBV30; D: -; J: TRBJ2-1; size: -; DNA: TGTGCCTGGAGTCCGACCCGACAGTACAATGAGCAGTTCTTC; CDR3: CAWSPTRQYNEQFF
V: TRBV19; D: -; J: TRBJ1-6; size: -; DNA: TGTGCCAGTAGTATAGGAGCACTCAAGGGTTCACCCCTCCACTTT; CDR3: CASSIGALKGSPLHF
V: TRBV4-1; D: -; J: TRBJ1-1; size: -; DNA: TGCGCCAGCAGCCAAGATTGGGGAAGTCGGTTTGAAGCTTTCTTT; CDR3: CASSQDWGSRFEAFF
V: TRBV25-1; D: -; J: TRBJ1-3; size: -; DNA: TGTGCCAGCAGTGAAACCCTCCTTCGGGACTCTGGAAACACCATATATTTT; CDR3: CASSETLLRDSGNTIYF
V: TRBV4-1; D: -; J: TRBJ2-3; size: -; DNA: TGCGCCAGCAAGGCTCTAATAACTACAGATACGCAGTATTTT; CDR3: CASKALITTDTQYF
V: TRBV5-4; D: -; J: TRBJ2-7; size: -; DNA: TGTGCCAGCAGCTCCGACAAGTCCTACGAGCAGTACTTC; CDR3: CASSSDKSYEQYF
V: TRBV27; D: -; J: TRBJ1-6; size: -; DNA: TGTGCCAGCAGTTTATCCGCGATTGGGGGAACCCTCCACTTT; CDR3: CASSLSAIGGTLHF
V: TRBV11-2; D: -; J: TRBJ1-3; size: -; DNA: TGTGCCAGCAGCTTAGGCCGGGGGGCTGGAAACACCATATATTTT; CDR3: CASSLGRGAGNTIYF
V: TRBV2; D: -; J: TRBJ1-2; size: -; DNA: TGTGCCAGCAGAACGGACGTCGCTAACTATGGCTACACCTTC; CDR3: CASRTDVANYGYTF
V: TRBV11-2; D: TRBD1; J: TRBJ1-1; size: -; DNA: TGTGCCAGCAGCCCAGACAGGGCGGGTTTGAACACTGAAGCTTTCTTT; CDR3: CASSPDRAGLNTEAFF
V: TRBV4-1; D: TRBD1; J: TRBJ2-5; size: -; DNA: TGCGCCAGCAGCCAAGAAAGGGACAGGGCGCAGACCCAGTACTTC; CDR3: CASSQERDRAQTQYF
V: TRBV7-2; D: TRBD1; J: TRBJ1-4; size: -; DNA: TGTGCCAGCAGCTTCCTCGGACAGGGTGCAACTAATGAAAAACTGTTTTTT; CDR3: CASSFLGQGATNEKLFF
V: TRBV5-6; D: -; J: TRBJ1-5; size: few; DNA: TGTGCCAGCAGCTTAGGGCACCTGAATCAGCCCCAGCATTTT; CDR3: CASSLGHLNQPQHF
V: TRBV10-1; D: -; J: TRBJ2-1; size: -; DNA: TGCGCCAGCAGTGACGGGACTTCCAATGAGCAGTTCTTC; CDR3: CASSDGTSNEQFF
V: TRBV6-6; D: TRBD1; J: TRBJ1-3; size: -; DNA: TGTGCCGGGGGGACAGGGAGCTCTGGAAACACCATATATTTT; CDR3: CAGGTGSSGNTIYF
V: TRBV25-1; D: -; J: TRBJ2-2; size: -; DNA: TGTGCCAGCAGTGATGGACCCCGAACAGAGCTGTTTTTT; CDR3: CASSDGPRTELFF
V: TRBV6-1; D: -; J: TRBJ2-1; size: -; DNA: TGTGCCAGCAGTGCGGCAGGGCTGGGCTACAATGAGCAGTTCTTC; CDR3: CASSAAGLGYNEQFF
V: TRBV5-1; D: -; J: TRBJ1-5; size: -; DNA: TGCGCCAGCAGCTTGGGACAGTCTAGCAATCAGCCCCAGCATTTT; CDR3: CASSLGQSSNQPQHF
V: TRBV27; D: -; J: TRBJ1-6; size: -; DNA: TGTGCCAGCAGTTTGACGGGTTCACCCCTCCACTTT; CDR3: CASSLTGSPLHF
V: TRBV19; D: TRBD1; J: TRBJ1-2; size: -; DNA: TGTGCCAGTGGACCGGACAGGGTGATTTATGGCTACACCTTC; CDR3: CASGPDRVIYGYTF
V: TRBV5-1; D: TRBD1; J: TRBJ1-3; size: -; DNA: TGCGCCAGCAGGGTGACAGGGGACGCTGGAAACACCATATATTTT; CDR3: CASRVTGDAGNTIYF
V: TRBV10-3; D: -; J: TRBJ1-1; size: -; DNA: TGTGCCATCAGTGAGTCGTTCGGGAACACTGAAGCTTTCTTT; CDR3: CAISESFGNTEAFF
V: TRBV6-1; D: -; J: TRBJ2-7; size: once; DNA: TGTGCCAGCAGTGAAGTGTCCGGTACCTCCTACGAGCAGTACTTC; CDR3: CASSEVSGTSYEQYF
V: TRBV6-6; D: TRBD1; J: TRBJ1-5; size: -; DNA: TGTGCCAGCAGTTACTTACAGGGGCTAAATCAGCCCCAGCATTTT; CDR3: CASSYLQGLNQPQHF
V: TRBV30; D: -; J: TRBJ1-6; size: -; DNA: TGTGCCTGGAGTGGCTCGGGTTCTTATAATTCACCCCTCCACTTT; CDR3: CAWSGSGSYNSPLHF
V: TRBV18; D: TRBD1; J: TRBJ2-7; size: -; DNA: TGTGCCAGCTCACATGGGACAGGGCCCTCCTACGAGCAGTACTTC; CDR3: CASSHGTGPSYEQYF
V: TRBV19; D: -; J: TRBJ1-3; size: once; DNA: TGTGCCAGCAGAATATGGGGCACCTTCGGAAACACCATATATTTT; CDR3: CASRIWGTFGNTIYF